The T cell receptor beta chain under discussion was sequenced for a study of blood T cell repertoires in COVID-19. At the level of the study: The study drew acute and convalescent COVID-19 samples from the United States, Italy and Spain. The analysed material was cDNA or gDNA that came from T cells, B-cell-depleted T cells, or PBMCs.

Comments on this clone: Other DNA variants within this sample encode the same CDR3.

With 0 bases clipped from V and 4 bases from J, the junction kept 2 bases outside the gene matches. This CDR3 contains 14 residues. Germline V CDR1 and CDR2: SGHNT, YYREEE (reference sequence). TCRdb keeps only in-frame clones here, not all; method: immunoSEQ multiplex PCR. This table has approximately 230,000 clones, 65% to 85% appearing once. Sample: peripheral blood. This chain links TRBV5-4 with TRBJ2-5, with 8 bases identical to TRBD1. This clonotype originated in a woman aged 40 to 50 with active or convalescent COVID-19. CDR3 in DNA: TGTGCCAGCAGCTTGGGAGACAGGGGAGAGACCCAGTACTTC. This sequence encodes CASSLGDRGETQYF.